This record concerns one T cell receptor beta chain sequence. The data were obtained in a study of technical replicates of blood from several donors. Here immunoSEQ multiplex PCR was the method, and the copy in TCRdb shows in-frame clones only, minus some. The sample carries 9,500 to 15,000 clones, around nine tenths recorded once. The TCR comes from a human donor in good health. Specimen: PBMCs.

The CDR3 region is CAAQRDSLPYEQYF. As DNA, the CDR3 is TGTGCCGCGCAAAGGGACAGCCTTCCCTACGAGCAGTACTTC. This chain joins TRBV10-3 and TRBJ2-7, with 7 bases fitting TRBD1. Germline V gene sequence: CDR1 ENHRY, CDR2 SYGVKD. The J segment lost 2 bases and the V segment lost 11 bases, leaving 12 bases of the junction unmatched. There are 14 residues in the CDR3.